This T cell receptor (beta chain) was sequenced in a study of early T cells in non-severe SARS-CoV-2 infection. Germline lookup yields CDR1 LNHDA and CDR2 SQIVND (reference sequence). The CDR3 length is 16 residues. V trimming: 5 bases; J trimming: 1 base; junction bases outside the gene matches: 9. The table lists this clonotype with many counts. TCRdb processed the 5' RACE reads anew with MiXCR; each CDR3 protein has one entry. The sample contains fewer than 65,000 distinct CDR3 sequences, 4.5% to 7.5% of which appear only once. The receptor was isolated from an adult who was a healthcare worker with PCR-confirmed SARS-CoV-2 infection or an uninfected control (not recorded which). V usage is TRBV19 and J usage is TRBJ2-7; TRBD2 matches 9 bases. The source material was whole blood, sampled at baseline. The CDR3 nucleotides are TGTGCCAGTAGTCCACGGGGAGCGGGAGGTTCCTACGAGCAGTACTTC. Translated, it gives CASSPRGAGGSYEQYF.